A single sample gave rise to the 5 T cell receptor beta chains below, sequenced in a study of Ad26.COV2.S vaccination and SARS-CoV-2 variants. Data came from immunoSEQ multiplex PCR; TCRdb stores just in-frame clones and leaves some out. The sample lists about 680,000 clones, around 89% occurring once. Treatment: around 19 received Ad26.COV2.S at low or high dose, single or two shots; several received placebo; per-sample allocation not given. At day 63 after the first vaccine or placebo injection, samples were drawn. This specimen was peripheral blood, taken in a trial of Ad26.COV2.S vaccine versus placebo. Receptors originate from a person aged 18-65 years who received the Ad26.COV2.S COVID-19 vaccine or a placebo.

V usage is TRBV24-1 and J usage is TRBJ1-2; D possibly corresponds to TRBD1 (6 bases). V lost 1 base to trimming and J lost 8 bases, with 13 bases between them. Germline V gene sequence: CDR1 KGHDR, CDR2 SFDVKD. The CDR3 is 14 residues long. The CDR3 coding sequence is TGTGCCACCAGTGATTTCACAGGGATGGAAGGCTACACCTTC. This codes for CATSDFTGMEGYTF.

J is TRBJ1-2 and V is TRBV3-1 (or the pseudogene TRBV3-2); tentative D call: TRBD1 (5 bases). The V and J ends lost 4 bases and 4 bases respectively, with 13 bases between them. The CDR3 spans 14 residues. Germline CDR1 reads LGHDT; CDR2 reads YNNKEL (reference sequence). CDR3 region: CASSPLTESYGYTF. The CDR3 nucleotides read TGTGCCAGCAGCCCTCTGACAGAGAGCTATGGCTACACCTTC.

The chain couples TRBV16 to TRBJ2-1, with 8 bases fitting TRBD2. CDR3 length: 14 amino acids. CDR1 and CDR2 from the germline V gene are KGHSY and FQNENV. The V segment lost 6 bases and the J segment 7 bases; nucleotides outside the gene matches: 8. The CDR3 here is CASSGAGDANEQFF. CDR3 nucleotide sequence: TGTGCCAGCAGTGGAGCGGGAGACGCGAATGAGCAGTTCTTC.

The chain links TRBV18 to TRBJ2-1; D is possibly TRBD2 (6 bases). Germline CDR1 is KGHSH and CDR2 is LQKENI. V shed 2 bases and J shed 6 bases, with 11 bases lying between them. There are 14 residues in the CDR3. CDR3 loop: CASSPAEGSNEQFF. The CDR3 nucleotides read TGTGCCAGCTCACCAGCGGAGGGCTCCAATGAGCAGTTCTTC.

The chain carries TRBV30 and TRBJ2-5; no reliable D call. The germline gives CDR1 GTSNPN, CDR2 SVGIG (reference sequence). The CDR3 loop spans 14 amino acids. V was shortened by 0 bases and J by 0 bases, with 8 bases between the two germline ends. This CDR3 reads CAWSVLSHQETQYF. CDR3 DNA: TGTGCCTGGAGTGTACTCTCCCACCAAGAGACCCAGTACTTC.